Below, 30 T cell receptor beta chains from the same sample are listed, as sequenced in a study of OX40 agonist ivuxolimab in advanced cancers. Only in-frame clones appear in the TCRdb table, and some are missing; sequencing was by immunoSEQ multiplex PCR. In the table there are 70,000 to 95,000 clones, about four fifths of which are singletons. The source was CD4+ or CD8+ T cells sorted from blood, collected in a trial of the OX40 agonist ivuxolimab. These receptors were taken from an adult with an advanced solid tumor such as melanoma, head and neck, liver or kidney cancer.

The rearrangement uses TRBV6-5 and TRBJ1-1; D ambiguous. The CDR3 is 12 amino acids. Trimming left V 7 bases short and J 4 bases short, with 10 bases between. In germline, CDR1 is MNHEY, CDR2 SVGAGI. The CDR3: CASTSAGTEAFF. CDR3 sequence (DNA): TGTGCCAGCACCTCGGCGGGCACTGAAGCTTTCTTT.

The CDR3 loop is CASSLSRNTDTQYF. The DNA for the CDR3 is TGTGCCAGCAGCTTATCTAGGAACACAGATACGCAGTATTTT. The chain is built from TRBV11-1 and TRBJ2-3; D not certain. The CDR3 totals 14 residues. The V gene's germline CDR1 is SGHAT and CDR2 FQDESV (reference sequence). The V end was cut by 2 bases, the J end by 2 bases, with 8 bases between.

The chain combines TRBV18 with TRBJ1-6; 7 positions agree with TRBD1. The V gene's germline CDR1 is KGHSH and CDR2 LQKENI. The trim removed 3 bases at V and 6 bases at J, leaving 5 bases unmatched. The length of the CDR3 is 15 residues. CDR3 protein: CASSPRQGGNSPLHF. CDR3 DNA: TGTGCCAGCTCACCGAGGCAGGGGGGTAATTCACCCCTCCACTTT.

V usage is TRBV6-5 and J usage is TRBJ1-5; 7 nucleotides agree with TRBD1. The V gene end was trimmed by 0 bases and the J gene end by 7 bases; junction bases not matched to a gene: 0. The CDR3 contains 13 residues. Germline assignment: CDR1 MNHEY and CDR2 SVGAGI. The CDR3 coding sequence is TGTGCCAGCAGTTACTCGACAGGGCAGCCCCAGCATTTT. It translates to CASSYSTGQPQHF.

The CDR3: CASSPGQNYEQYF. CDR3 bases: TGTGCCAGCAGCCCGGGACAGAACTACGAGCAGTACTTC. The chain links TRBV7-2 to TRBJ2-7; TRBD1 matches 7 bases. Germline values: CDR1 SGHTA, CDR2 FQGNSA. Trimming at V came to 5 bases and at J to 3 bases, leaving 4 bases not matched to a gene. CDR3 length equals 13 residues.

This chain joins TRBV27 and TRBJ2-1; D remains ambiguous. The germline V gene has CDR1 MNHEY and CDR2 SMNVEV (reference sequence). The CDR3 length is 15 residues. Trimming removed 6 bases at V and 0 bases at J, with 12 bases between. CDR3 residues: CASSTRSSSYNEQFF. The CDR3 DNA is TGTGCCAGCAGCACGAGATCGAGCTCCTACAATGAGCAGTTCTTC.

The chain employs TRBV19 and TRBJ2-7; the match to TRBD1 covers 7 bases. Germline CDR1 and CDR2: LNHDA and SQIVND (reference sequence). CDR3 length equals 15 residues. The junction had 7 bases not matched to a gene; V was cut back by 1 base and J by 4 bases. CDR3 sequence: CASSIAPGTAYEQYF. The CDR3 DNA sequence: TGTGCCAGTAGTATAGCGCCCGGGACAGCATACGAGCAGTACTTC.

This clone was recorded once. The CDR3 coding sequence is TGTGCCATCAGCGGACAGGATAACACTGAAGCTTTCTTT. Translating it yields CAISGQDNTEAFF. The chain combines TRBV10-3 with TRBJ1-1; 7 nucleotides line up with TRBD1. Germline V gives CDR1 ENHRY, CDR2 SYGVKD. The CDR3 runs 13 residues. Unmatched junction bases numbered 3, after V lost 6 bases and J lost 2 bases.

V is TRBV7-9 and J is TRBJ2-7, with TRBD1 as a possible D gene (6 bases). CDR3 size: 15 residues. CDR1 is SEHNR and CDR2 is FQNEAQ in the germline V gene (reference sequence). V lost 6 bases and J 1 base, leaving 16 bases between the germline ends. The CDR3 protein is CASSQQGERSYEQYF. The CDR3 DNA reads TGTGCCAGCAGTCAACAGGGAGAGAGGTCCTACGAGCAGTACTTC.

This sequence joins TRBV30 and TRBJ1-5; D unclear. V was trimmed by 2 bases and J by 0 bases, leaving 8 bases between them. Germline CDR1 reads GTSNPN; CDR2 reads SVGIG (reference sequence). This CDR3 has 14 residues. As DNA, the CDR3 is TGTGCCTGGAGTTCGCAGTATAGCAATCAGCCCCAGCATTTT. This translates into CAWSSQYSNQPQHF. The full variable domain, completed using reference TRBV30 and TRBJ1-5, is SQTIHQWPATLVQPVGSPLSLECTVEGTSNPNLYWYRQAAGRGLQLLFYSVGIGQISSEVPQNLSASRPQDRQFILSSKKLLLSDSGFYLCAWSSQYSNQPQHFGDGTRLSIL.

This chain connects TRBV7-8 to TRBJ1-1; TRBD1 might be the D (6 bases). There are 16 residues in the CDR3. In germline, CDR1 is SGHVS, CDR2 FQNEAQ. Trimming removed 8 bases from V and 0 bases from J, with 19 bases in between. This CDR3 is CASRPNPGHLNTEAFF. CDR3 DNA sequence: TGTGCCAGCCGTCCTAACCCGGGACACTTGAACACTGAAGCTTTCTTT.

The count of this clone is one. The chain recombines TRBV4-1 with TRBJ2-1; TRBD1 agrees at 9 bases. Germline V gene data show CDR1 as MGHRA and CDR2 as YSYEKL. The CDR3 length is 15 residues. The ends lost 3 bases at V and 7 bases at J; junction bases unmatched: 7. The CDR3 DNA follows: TGCGCCAGCAGCCAGGCCGGACAGGGGAGGAATGAGCAGTTCTTC. Amino acids: CASSQAGQGRNEQFF.

The chain combines TRBV4-1 with TRBJ2-7; a possible D gene is TRBD2 (9 bases). Germline lookup yields CDR1 MGHRA and CDR2 YSYEKL. Trimming shortened V by 0 bases and J by 9 bases, and 30 bases separated the two germline ends. The CDR3 is made up of 19 amino acids. DNA for the CDR3: TGCGCCAGCAGCCAAGACGGACAGGGCAGGGGCGGGAGGGCCCTCGGGCAGTACTTC. It yields the protein CASSQDGQGRGGRALGQYF.

J is TRBJ1-1 and V is TRBV7-9, with a tentative D call TRBD1 (6 bases). Germline V gene lookup returns CDR1 SEHNR and CDR2 FQNEAQ (reference sequence). Trimming left V 6 bases short and J 4 bases short, with 12 bases between. CDR3 length equals 13 residues. CDR3 in DNA: TGTGCCAGCAGGCCCACAGGGTTCACTGAAGCTTTCTTT. The encoded protein is CASRPTGFTEAFF.

Only one count was recorded for this clone. The chain links TRBV7-8 to TRBJ2-7; 8 nucleotides align to TRBD1. This CDR3 contains 14 residues. In germline, CDR1 is SGHVS, CDR2 FQNEAQ. V lost 7 bases and J lost 6; bases outside the gene matches: 11. The CDR3, as DNA: TGTGCCAGCAACACTCAGGGGGCGCGGGCCGAGCAGTACTTC. It yields the protein CASNTQGARAEQYF.

The chain recombines TRBV29-1 with TRBJ2-4; TRBD1 agrees at 8 bases. The V gene end was trimmed by 5 bases and the J gene end by 3 bases; junction bases not matched to a gene: 9. In germline, CDR1 is SQVTM, CDR2 ANQGSEA. This CDR3 has 15 residues. The CDR3 DNA follows: TGCAGCGTTTCTTTAGGACAGGGCGACAAAAACATTCAGTACTTC. Its translation: CSVSLGQGDKNIQYF.

V gene TRBV28 combines with J gene TRBJ1-2; D is undetermined. Germline V gene sequence: CDR1 MDHEN, CDR2 SYDVKM. The ends were cut back, 2 bases at V and 4 bases at J, with 14 bases in the middle. There are 15 residues in the CDR3. As DNA, the CDR3 is TGTGCCAGCAGTTTAGTCAAGGTTCGGGGCTATGGCTACACCTTC. It yields the protein CASSLVKVRGYGYTF.

The chain carries TRBV25-1 and TRBJ2-2; D possibly corresponds to TRBD1 (5 bases). The CDR3 runs to 15 residues. Germline V lookup: CDR1 MGHDK, CDR2 SYGVNS. With 1 base removed from V and 2 bases from J, the gap between germline ends came to 8 bases. CDR3 protein: CASSELDKNTGELFF. The CDR3 nucleotides are TGTGCCAGCAGTGAATTGGACAAAAACACCGGGGAGCTGTTTTTT.

The chain uses TRBV9 and TRBJ2-3; the match to TRBD2 covers 9 bases. The V segment lost 4 bases and the J segment 5 bases; nucleotides outside the gene matches: 11. The CDR3 has 16 residues. CDR1 is SGDLS and CDR2 is YYNGEE in the germline V gene. In DNA, the CDR3 is TGTGCCAGCAGCCGACTGGCGGGGGGGCGAGGAGATACGCAGTATTTT. This translates into CASSRLAGGRGDTQYF.

The CDR3 here is CAISESRTGGYEQYF. The CDR3 bases are TGTGCCATCAGTGAGTCTCGGACAGGGGGCTACGAGCAGTACTTC. This chain joins TRBV10-3 and TRBJ2-7; 10 positions match TRBD1. J gave up 3 bases and V 0 bases, and 2 bases lay outside the gene matches. Germline values: CDR1 ENHRY, CDR2 SYGVKD. This CDR3 region has 15 residues.

V is TRBV23-1 and J is TRBJ2-7; tentative D call: TRBD1 (5 bases). TRBV23-1 is recorded as an ORF, its role being uncertain. This CDR3 region has 17 residues. V was shortened by 0 bases and J by 2 bases, with 17 bases between the two germline ends. CDR3 nucleotides: TGCGCCAGCAGTCAATCGAAACCCACAGGTAAAACCTACGAGCAGTACTTC. Translating gives CASSQSKPTGKTYEQYF.

The chain is built from TRBV5-5 and TRBJ2-2; D is undetermined. This CDR3 contains 15 residues. Per germline, CDR1 SGHKS and CDR2 YYEKEE (reference sequence). V was pared by 0 bases and J by 4 bases, with 10 bases between. The CDR3 sequence: CASSLDGRPTGELFF. The CDR3 region has the DNA TGTGCCAGCAGCTTGGATGGCAGACCCACCGGGGAGCTGTTTTTT.

The J gene is TRBJ2-7, the V gene TRBV10-3, with 7 nucleotides matching TRBD1. Losses at the gene ends were 11 bases for V and 0 bases for J; bases not matched to a gene: 7. Germline CDR1 reads ENHRY; CDR2 reads SYGVKD. The length of the CDR3 is 13 residues. CDR3 region: CASGTASSYEQYF. CDR3 sequence (DNA): TGTGCCTCCGGGACAGCTAGCTCCTACGAGCAGTACTTC.

The V call is TRBV7-6, the J call TRBJ1-1; tentatively, D is TRBD1 (6 bases). This CDR3 spans 15 amino acids. Germline V gene data show CDR1 as SGHVS and CDR2 as FNYEAQ. V was trimmed by 5 bases and J by 6 bases, leaving 19 bases between them. The CDR3 loop reads CASSEGRRGLSEAFF. CDR3 DNA: TGTGCCAGCAGCGAGGGTCGCAGGGGTCTCTCTGAAGCTTTCTTT.

V usage is TRBV30 and J usage is TRBJ1-1; the D is unclear. Germline lookup yields CDR1 GTSNPN and CDR2 SVGIG (reference sequence). The CDR3 runs 12 residues. V lost 3 bases to trimming and J lost 0 bases, with 5 bases between them. This CDR3 reads CAWRVMNTEAFF. The CDR3 nucleotides are TGTGCCTGGAGAGTTATGAACACTGAAGCTTTCTTT.

The chain uses TRBV6-1 and TRBJ2-4, with unresolved D. CDR1 is MNHNS and CDR2 is SASEGT in the germline V gene. V was cut by 6 bases and J by 2 bases, with 11 bases left in between. The length of the CDR3 is 14 residues. Here the CDR3 reads CASSENHTKNIQYF. The CDR3 coding sequence is TGTGCCAGCAGCGAAAACCACACCAAAAACATTCAGTACTTC.

This clone was seen a handful of times. This chain connects TRBV18 to TRBJ1-2, with D possibly TRBD1 on 5 matching bases. Trimming left V 3 bases short and J 0 bases short, with 11 bases between. CDR3 length: 15 amino acids. Looked up from germline, CDR1 is KGHSH and CDR2 is LQKENI. The CDR3 spells CASSPQQETNYGYTF. The CDR3 region has the DNA TGTGCCAGCTCACCTCAACAGGAGACTAACTATGGCTACACCTTC.

This sequence joins TRBV27 and TRBJ1-2; 7 positions agree with TRBD1. The CDR3 consists of 15 residues. With 2 bases clipped from V and 4 bases from J, the junction kept 7 bases outside the gene matches. CDR1 is MNHEY, CDR2 SMNVEV, per germline (reference sequence). In DNA, the CDR3 is TGTGCCAGCAGTTTAAGGGCAGGGGGACCCTATGGCTACACCTTC. Its protein product is CASSLRAGGPYGYTF.

Only one count was recorded for this clone. The chain has TRBV28 and TRBJ2-7; a weak D match, TRBD1 (7 bases). The V end was cut by 7 bases, the J end by 3 bases, with 13 bases between. The CDR3 extends over 13 amino acids. The germline V gene encodes CDR1 MDHEN and CDR2 SYDVKM. This chain's CDR3 is CASTQGGGYEQYF. CDR3 DNA: TGTGCCAGCACCCAGGGGGGAGGCTACGAGCAGTACTTC.

This chain connects TRBV5-1 to TRBJ2-6; D is possibly TRBD1 (6 bases). The germline V gene encodes CDR1 SGHRS and CDR2 YFSETQ. Trimming shortened V by 7 bases and J by 0 bases, and 20 bases separated the two germline ends. The CDR3 contains 18 residues. The CDR3 reads CASAKAPGEGSGANVLTF. The CDR3 DNA reads as TGCGCCAGCGCCAAAGCCCCAGGGGAAGGCTCTGGGGCCAACGTCCTGACTTTC.